Shown below are 2 T cell receptor beta chains from a single sample sequenced in a study of T cell repertoires in cytomegalovirus infection. Using its own MiXCR run on the reads, TCRdb lists one record per CDR3 protein. The sample carries around 130,000 distinct CDR3 sequences, 20% to 30% recorded once. No antigen is known for these receptors. The specimen sequenced was PBMCs, sequenced either directly or after in vitro stimulation (not recorded which). These receptor sequences come from a human donor in good health (CMV status not recorded). Some clones in this sample may be carry-over from other donors' samples.

The chain joins TRBV20-1 to TRBJ2-7; possibly TRBD1 for D (6 bases). The CDR3 loop spans 14 amino acids. Germline V gene sequence: CDR1 DFQATT, CDR2 SNEGSKA (reference sequence). V was cut by 3 bases and J by 0 bases, with 12 bases left in between. CDR3 in DNA: TGCAGTGCTAGGACAGGACTTAACTCCTACGAGCAGTACTTC. Translated, it gives CSARTGLNSYEQYF.

This clonotype was seen ten or more times. The V call is TRBV18, the J call TRBJ1-1; D is perhaps TRBD1 (6 bases). Trimming stripped 5 bases from V and 1 base from J, with 17 bases between. Germline V gives CDR1 KGHSH, CDR2 LQKENI. The CDR3 runs to 16 residues. CDR3 protein: CASSSGPRGTNTEAFF. As DNA, the CDR3 is TGTGCCAGCTCATCGGGACCCAGGGGAACGAACACTGAAGCTTTCTTT.